This T cell receptor beta chain is from a study of cytomegalovirus exposure and HLA in healthy donors. The primer mix had 60 Vbeta and 13 Jbeta primers. Generated by immunoSEQ multiplex PCR, the TCRdb table keeps only in-frame clones and is missing some. The repertoire holds 150,000 to 200,000 clones, with 84% as singletons. This CDR3 region has 15 residues. Germline loops: CDR1 MDHEN, CDR2 SYDVKM. The trim removed 5 bases at V and 2 bases at J, leaving 4 bases unmatched. This clone was picked up one time. The sequenced sample was PBMCs. This chain uses TRBV28 with TRBJ2-7; TRBD2 matches at 12 bases. The TCR originated in a girl aged 2 to 10 in good health and CMV-seropositive. DNA of the CDR3: TGTGCCAGCAGTCAATGGACTAGCGGGACCTACGAGCAGTACTTC. It yields the protein CASSQWTSGTYEQYF.